This T cell receptor beta chain emerged from a study of blood T cell repertoires in COVID-19. About the research overall: Sample material is recorded as cDNA or gDNA derived from T cells, B-cell-depleted T cells, or PBMCs.

This CDR3 is 13 amino acids long. CDR1 and CDR2 (germline): SNHLY, FYNNEI. The V gene end was trimmed by 7 bases and the J gene end by 6 bases; junction bases not matched to a gene: 8. Authors' data handling: Amplification with reference gene primers provided the estimates of nucleated cell counts. Here immunoSEQ multiplex PCR was the method, and the copy in TCRdb shows in-frame clones only, minus some. The DNA was the basis for D and trimming; V, J and clone size are from that table. The sample consists of 240,000 or so clones, about 80% of them appearing once. This clone was observed a handful of times.

Source material: peripheral blood. The TCR comes from a woman at least 80 years old with acute or convalescent COVID-19. V is TRBV2 and J is TRBJ1-2; 7 nucleotides match TRBD1. CDR3 DNA: TGTGCCAGCAAATGGGACAGCAGTAATGGCTACACCTTC. It codes for CASKWDSSNGYTF.